These 5 T cell receptor beta chains were sequenced from one sample in a study of identical twins. TCRdb recomputed calls from the 5' RACE reads with MiXCR, one row per CDR3 protein. The data contain about 890,000 distinct CDR3 sequences, approximately 13% of them seen just once; the ten biggest clones take up around 1.5%. This sample also appeared in a second study, on yellow fever vaccine responses in identical twins.

Sequenced material: PBMCs. Every receptor here comes from a woman younger than 30 in good health.

This chain connects TRBV10-3 to TRBJ1-6; D gene ambiguous. The V and J ends lost 0 bases and 6 bases respectively, with 9 bases between them. The germline gives CDR1 ENHRY, CDR2 SYGVKD. CDR3 length: 15 amino acids. The DNA of the CDR3 is TGTGCCATCAGTGAGTCCGGGCAGGCTAATTCACCCCTCCACTTT. It translates to CAISESGQANSPLHF.

This clonotype was detected a few times. The rearrangement joins TRBV12-3 or TRBV12-4 to TRBJ2-7, with 13 bases identical to TRBD2. Trimming took 8 bases from V and 4 from J; bases not matched to a gene: 8. CDR3 size: 15 residues. CDR3 sequence: CASLRLAGGRYEQYF. CDR3 coding DNA: TGTGCCAGCCTGCGACTAGCGGGAGGTCGGTACGAGCAGTACTTC.

This clonotype was detected only a few times. The chain carries TRBV24-1 and TRBJ1-5; D is possibly TRBD1 (5 bases). In germline, CDR1 is KGHDR, CDR2 SFDVKD. CDR3 size: 15 residues. Trimming cost V 0 bases and J 4 bases, with 9 bases left between them. The CDR3 DNA is TGTGCCACCAGTGATTTGGGGACTGGGAATCAGCCCCAGCATTTT. Protein product: CATSDLGTGNQPQHF.

The chain employs TRBV5-1 and TRBJ1-1; TRBD1 is a possible D gene (5 bases). Germline CDR1 is SGHRS and CDR2 is YFSETQ. The CDR3 runs 12 residues. Trimming took 0 bases from V and 10 from J, leaving 10 bases between them. In nucleotides, the CDR3 is TGCGCCAGCAGCTTGGACTCTGGGGCAGCTTTCTTT. Its translation is CASSLDSGAAFF.

J is TRBJ2-1 and V is TRBV3-1; 10 bases fit TRBD1. Trimming cost V 3 bases and J 8 bases; bases outside gene matches: 13. This CDR3 spans 17 amino acids. CDR1 and CDR2 from the germline V gene are LGHDT and YNNKEL (reference sequence). CDR3 protein: CASSHVPAGTGVDEQFF. The CDR3 DNA is TGTGCCAGCAGCCACGTTCCAGCCGGGACAGGGGTAGATGAGCAGTTCTTC.